What follows is one TCR beta chain and its context. This clonotype was detected ten times or more. Its antigen has not been determined. Per-base qualities were not stored, and no clone one base away is much larger. The libraries included unique molecular identifier barcodes, and the barcodes were used to quantify clonotypes. Qiagen AllPrep DNA/RNA Micro kits were used to isolate total RNA, and an Agilent TapeStation was used to check RNA quality. TCR beta libraries were constructed by 5' RACE, in which cDNA synthesis was followed by two PCR steps with TCR beta constant-region gene-specific primers. Sequencing of the TCR beta libraries was done on an Illumina MiSeq platform. The paper's data handling went like this. MIGEC, MiXCR and VDJtools were used to process the reads. To get a clonotype's frequency, the unique molecular identifiers belonging to that clonotype were divided by all unique molecular identifiers in the sample. Nonfunctional TRBV genes listed as pseudogenes or open reading frames in IMGT, such as TRBV1, TRBV12-1 and TRBV21, were excluded. TCRdb passed the public sequencing reads through fastp at Q25 and MiXCR, retaining productive beta sequences. Rows are unified per CDR3 protein, each entry keeping the most common DNA and genes. These V and J calls are TCRdb output, not the study's own analysis. The sample table shows 15,000 to 20,000 distinct CDR3 sequences, and about 1.9% are seen once. Of the sample, around 7% is held by the ten largest clones.

The record originates from a study of beta chain bispecific antibodies for T cell cancers (dated by TCRdb to the early 2020s). General notes on the study: Healthy donor T cells were cocultured with T cell leukemia lines and bispecific antibodies, then TRBV sequencing of surviving cells measured the depletion of each TRBV family. Jurkat cells expressed surface TRBV12 (TRBV12-3), and HPB-ALL cells expressed surface TRBV5-5. The full study reports these points: Every sequenced sample was a mix of normal T cells and leukemia cell line cells, and most of the targeted TRBV signal originated from the leukemia cells instead of the normal T cells. Cross-reactivity of the anti-TRBV5-5 antibody with TRBV5-6 was attributed to high sequence similarity between the two genes.

CDR1 is given as SGHRS and CDR2 as YFSETQ, both from the germline V gene. The junction shows trimming of 3 bases on V and 5 bases on J, and the gene matches do not reach 11 bases of it. From the cysteine up to the phenylalanine, the CDR3 has a length of 16 residues. Just the 48-base CDR3 DNA is kept, in frame starting at base 1. T cells were expanded from blood mononuclear cells with anti-CD3 antibody OKT3 or CD3/CD28 Dynabeads for around three days. Expanded T cells were maintained in RPMI 1640 supplemented with around 9% fetal bovine serum, recombinant human IL-2 (approximately 99 IU/ml) and IL-7 (about 5.4 ng/ml). Each coculture contained roughly 5 x 10^4 normal T cells, roughly 5 x 10^4 target cells and bispecific antibody in roughly 100 ul and was incubated for approximately 16 hours at 37 degrees C. Each bispecific antibody was composed of two single-chain variable fragments, which were expressed in a single-chain diabody format with a His tag. Healthy human donors supplied the effector T cells, with peripheral blood mononuclear cells isolated from leukapheresis samples using Ficoll density gradient centrifugation.

The sequence links TRBV5-1 to TRBJ2-7, with 10 bases aligning to TRBD1. Sequencing was done on a sample of healthy donor T cells cultured with leukemia cells. The TCR comes from a human donor in good health. Some clones in this sample may be carry-over from other donors' samples. For the CDR3, the sequence is CASSWGTGQGPDEQYF. The sequenced DNA is TGCGCCAGCAGCTGGGGGACGGGACAGGGGCCCGACGAGCAGTACTTC.